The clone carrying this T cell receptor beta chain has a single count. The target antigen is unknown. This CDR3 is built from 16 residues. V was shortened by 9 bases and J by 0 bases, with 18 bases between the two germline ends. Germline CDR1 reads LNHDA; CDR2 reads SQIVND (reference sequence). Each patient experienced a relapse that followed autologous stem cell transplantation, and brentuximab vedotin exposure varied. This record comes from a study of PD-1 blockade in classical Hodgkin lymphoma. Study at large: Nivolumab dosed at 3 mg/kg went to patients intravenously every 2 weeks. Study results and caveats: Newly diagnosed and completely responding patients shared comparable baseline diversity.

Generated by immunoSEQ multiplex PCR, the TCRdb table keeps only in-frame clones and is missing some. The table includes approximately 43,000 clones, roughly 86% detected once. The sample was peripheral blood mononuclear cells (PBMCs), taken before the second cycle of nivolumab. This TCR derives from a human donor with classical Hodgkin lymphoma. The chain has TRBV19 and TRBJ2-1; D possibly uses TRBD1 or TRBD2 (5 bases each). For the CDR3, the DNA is TGTGCCAGCCGAAAGGGGAGCGGTAGCTCCTACAATGAGCAGTTCTTC. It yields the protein CASRKGSGSSYNEQFF.